These 27 T cell receptor beta chains were sequenced from one sample in a study of radiotherapy plus CTLA-4 blockade in lung cancer (dated 2018 in TCRdb). The method was the immunoSEQ multiplex PCR assay. The table comes from immuneACCESS by way of TCRdb, which keeps in-frame sequences with V and J called. Part of the clones is missing from these tables; in studies checked, under half for an unresolved V gene and the rest for unknown reasons. A total of about 85,000 clones appear in this sample, around 88% of them only once. About 2% of the sample belongs to the ten largest clones. This sample comprised peripheral blood, obtained from a patient treated with radiotherapy plus ipilimumab. These receptors all come from a human donor with non-small cell lung cancer who had a partial response to radiotherapy plus ipilimumab.

The rearrangement joins TRBV7-8 to TRBJ2-4; 12 positions match TRBD1. In germline, CDR1 is SGHVS, CDR2 FQNEAQ. After removal of 3 bases from V and 1 base from J, the junction contained 7 bases not matched to a gene. The CDR3 has 18 amino acids. CDR3 DNA sequence: TGTGCCAGCAGCTTCGGCGGGACAGGGGGCTTTGCCAAAAACATTCAGTACTTC. It is translated as CASSFGGTGGFAKNIQYF. Variable domain in full (rest from reference TRBV7-8 and TRBJ2-4): GAGVSQSPRYKVAKRGQDVALRCDPISGHVSLFWYQQALGQGPEFLTYFQNEAQLDKSGLPSDRFFAERPEGSVSTLKIQRTQQEDSAVYLCASSFGGTGGFAKNIQYFGAGTRLSVL.

The chain employs TRBV18 and TRBJ2-1; the D gene is possibly TRBD2 (7 bases). V was cut by 3 bases and J by 2 bases, with 14 bases left in between. Germline V gene sequence: CDR1 KGHSH, CDR2 LQKENI. This CDR3 has 16 residues. The CDR3: CASSPLRGGAYNEQFF. The CDR3 nucleotides are TGTGCCAGCTCACCTTTAAGGGGGGGGGCCTACAATGAGCAGTTCTTC.

The CDR3 loop reads CAISESGRLDTGELFF. The DNA of the CDR3 is TGTGCCATCAGTGAGTCCGGCAGGTTGGACACCGGGGAGCTGTTTTTT. This rearrangement joins TRBV10-3 to TRBJ2-2; no reliable D call. The CDR3 is 16 amino acids. Germline V lookup: CDR1 ENHRY, CDR2 SYGVKD. Trimming took 0 bases from V and 3 from J, leaving 11 bases between them.

The V call is TRBV5-5, the J call TRBJ2-3; 7 bases are shared with TRBD1. V lost 5 bases, J lost 4 bases, and 4 bases stayed unmatched. CDR3 length: 13 amino acids. CDR1 SGHKS and CDR2 YYEKEE come from the germline V gene (reference sequence). For the CDR3, the DNA is TGTGCCAGCAGAAGTGACAGGGCAGATACGCAGTATTTT. Translating it yields CASRSDRADTQYF.

The chain links TRBV10-2 to TRBJ2-5, with 8 bases identical to TRBD2. The germline CDR1 and CDR2 sequences are WSHSY and SAAADI. The V and J ends lost 10 bases and 1 base, in that order; junction bases with no gene match: 11. The CDR3 consists of 15 residues. This chain's CDR3 is CAITSAGGGQETQYF. CDR3 in DNA: TGCGCCATTACTTCGGCGGGAGGTGGCCAAGAGACCCAGTACTTC.

This clone was seen a single time. The chain has TRBV6-5 and TRBJ1-2; the D gene is possibly TRBD1 (5 bases). Trimming shortened V by 7 bases and J by 1 base, and 13 bases separated the two germline ends. The CDR3 extends over 14 amino acids. The germline V gene encodes CDR1 MNHEY and CDR2 SVGAGI. The CDR3 region has the DNA TGTGCCAGCAAGTTGACAGATGGTAACTATGGCTACACCTTC. It yields the protein CASKLTDGNYGYTF.

The chain combines TRBV28 with TRBJ1-6; D possibly corresponds to TRBD1 (6 bases). The germline gives CDR1 MDHEN, CDR2 SYDVKM. V was cut by 1 base and J by 14 bases, with 15 bases left in between. This CDR3 contains 14 residues. This CDR3 reads CASSLSGATLTLHF. CDR3 sequence (DNA): TGTGCCAGCAGTTTATCAGGGGCTACTTTAACCCTCCACTTT.

This chain connects TRBV9 to TRBJ2-5; a weak D match, TRBD1 (5 bases). V shed 1 base and J shed 5 bases, with 9 bases lying between them. The CDR3 runs to 13 residues. Germline lookup yields CDR1 SGDLS and CDR2 YYNGEE. The CDR3 DNA is TGTGCCAGCAGCGTAAATCCAGGGGAGACCCAGTACTTC. This encodes CASSVNPGETQYF. The whole variable domain, filled in from reference TRBV9 and TRBJ2-5, reads DSGVTQTPKHLITATGQRVTLRCSPRSGDLSVYWYQQSLDQGLQFLIQYYNGEERAKGNILERFSAQQFPDLHSELNLSSLELGDSALYFCASSVNPGETQYFGPGTRLLVL.

The chain uses TRBV2 and TRBJ2-6, with TRBD1 as a possible D gene (6 bases). Trimming took 5 bases from V and 2 from J, leaving 13 bases between them. The CDR3 loop spans 16 amino acids. Per the germline V gene, CDR1 is SNHLY and CDR2 is FYNNEI. In nucleotides, the CDR3 is TGTGCCAGCAGTACCAGGGGAAACGCTGGGGCCAACGTCCTGACTTTC. This encodes CASSTRGNAGANVLTF.

The V call is TRBV2, the J call TRBJ2-6, with TRBD1 matching over 7 bases. V lost 7 bases and J lost 4; bases outside the gene matches: 7. The CDR3 totals 15 residues. Germline-derived CDR1 and CDR2 are SNHLY and FYNNEI. The CDR3: CASMGEGAGANVLTF. Here the CDR3 DNA reads TGTGCCAGCATGGGAGAGGGGGCGGGGGCCAACGTCCTGACTTTC.

The chain couples TRBV30 to TRBJ1-2; tentative D call: TRBD1 (5 bases). The CDR3 loop spans 13 amino acids. The V gene's germline CDR1 is GTSNPN and CDR2 SVGIG (reference sequence). V dropped 2 bases and J dropped 8 bases, with 15 bases sitting between them. CDR3 DNA sequence: TGTGCCTGGAGTAGAGGGGAGGGAGACGGCTACACCTTC. It encodes CAWSRGEGDGYTF.

This chain links TRBV5-6 with TRBJ2-7, with 7 bases aligning to TRBD2. V trimming: 1 base; J trimming: 4 bases; junction bases outside the gene matches: 5. The CDR3 runs to 14 residues. Germline values: CDR1 SGHDT, CDR2 YYEEEE. The CDR3 spells CASSLRDYLYEQYF. CDR3 nucleotide sequence: TGTGCCAGCAGCTTGAGGGACTACCTGTACGAGCAGTACTTC.

Note on this clone: The identical CDR3 is also encoded by other nucleotide sequences in the sample. J is TRBJ2-2 and V is TRBV5-4, with 8 bases aligning to TRBD1. The V gene's germline CDR1 is SGHNT and CDR2 YYREEE (reference sequence). The CDR3 loop spans 16 amino acids. The junction had 6 bases not matched to a gene; V was cut back by 4 bases and J by 1 base. For the CDR3, the DNA is TGTGCCAGCAGCAGGACCGGGACAGGGAACACCGGGGAGCTGTTTTTT. Protein product: CASSRTGTGNTGELFF.

The chain links TRBV25-1 to TRBJ1-4; weak D call: TRBD1 (5 bases). This CDR3 comprises 15 residues. CDR1 is MGHDK and CDR2 is SYGVNS in the germline V gene. Between the trimmed V and J ends, which lost 3 bases and 6 bases, there was a span of 14 bases. The CDR3 here is CASSDTTGTDEKLFF. In DNA, the CDR3 is TGTGCCAGCAGTGACACCACAGGTACGGATGAAAAACTGTTTTTT.

The rearrangement links TRBV6-1 to TRBJ2-5; 7 nucleotides line up with TRBD1. Looked up from germline, CDR1 is MNHNS and CDR2 is SASEGT. This CDR3 region has 14 residues. The J segment lost 5 bases and the V segment lost 5 bases, leaving 8 bases of the junction unmatched. The CDR3 region has the DNA TGTGCCAGCAGTACGCAGGGGGTCCGGGAGACCCAGTACTTC. Translation: CASSTQGVRETQYF.

The chain recombines TRBV4-1 with TRBJ1-6, with TRBD1 matching over 8 bases. CDR1 and CDR2 (germline): MGHRA, YSYEKL. The CDR3 runs to 15 residues. V shed 4 bases, J shed 10 bases, and the junction held 9 bases outside the gene matches. Written as DNA, the CDR3 is TGCGCCAGCAGCCGCGACAGGGGAAGGGAATCACCCCTCCACTTT. Translating it yields CASSRDRGRESPLHF.

DNA of the CDR3: TGTGCCACCAGCAGAGATTTTCGGGGGTGGGAAACTGAAGCTTTCTTT. Translated: CATSRDFRGWETEAFF. The chain links TRBV15 to TRBJ1-1, with a weak D call TRBD1 (5 bases). Trimming left V 0 bases short and J 5 bases short, with 16 bases between. This CDR3 is 16 amino acids long. Per the germline V gene, CDR1 is LNHNV and CDR2 is YYDKDF (reference sequence). The full variable domain, completed using reference TRBV15 and TRBJ1-1, is DAMVIQNPRYQVTQFGKPVTLSCSQTLNHNVMYWYQQKSSQAPKLLFHYYDKDFNNEADTPDNFQSRRPNTSFCFLDIRSPGLGDTAMYLCATSRDFRGWETEAFFGQGTRLTVV.

V and J are TRBV28 and TRBJ1-5, with a tentative D call TRBD1 (5 bases). Germline V lookup: CDR1 MDHEN, CDR2 SYDVKM. V was cut by 4 bases and J by 2 bases, with 12 bases left in between. The length of the CDR3 is 15 residues. Written as DNA, the CDR3 is TGTGCCAGCAGTTACCGGCCCAGGGGCAATCAGCCCCAGCATTTT. Protein product: CASSYRPRGNQPQHF.

This chain links TRBV19 with TRBJ2-1; 9 nucleotides match TRBD2. V shed 3 bases, J shed 7 bases, and the junction held 10 bases outside the gene matches. This CDR3 contains 16 residues. Germline lookup yields CDR1 LNHDA and CDR2 SQIVND (reference sequence). CDR3 nucleotides: TGTGCCAGTAGTATCGGCGGGAGGGCCTTTTCGAATGAGCAGTTCTTC. This translates into CASSIGGRAFSNEQFF.

CDR3 DNA sequence: TGTGCCAGCAGCTTGGGGGACGGGGGTTGGCAGCCCCAGCATTTT. It encodes CASSLGDGGWQPQHF. The chain carries TRBV7-9 and TRBJ1-5, with a weak D call TRBD1 (5 bases). Germline V gene sequence: CDR1 SEHNR, CDR2 FQNEAQ (reference sequence). The CDR3 is made up of 15 amino acids. Trimming left V 3 bases short and J 7 bases short, with 16 bases between.

This clone has just one count. V usage is TRBV10-3 and J usage is TRBJ2-3, with D perhaps TRBD2 (6 bases). The CDR3 runs 12 residues. V lost 10 bases to trimming and J lost 5 bases, with 13 bases between them. The germline gives CDR1 ENHRY, CDR2 SYGVKD. The CDR3 loop reads CATEGTGDTQYF. CDR3 nucleotides: TGTGCCACGGAGGGTACGGGAGATACGCAGTATTTT.

V usage is TRBV27 and J usage is TRBJ2-3; 11 bases are shared with TRBD2. Germline assignment: CDR1 MNHEY and CDR2 SMNVEV (reference sequence). The CDR3 has 15 amino acids. The trim removed 7 bases at V and 5 bases at J, leaving 8 bases unmatched. Here the CDR3 DNA reads TGTGCCAGCACCATTAGCGGGAGGGTCAGAGATACGCAGTATTTT. This codes for CASTISGRVRDTQYF.

The CDR3 reads CAIRPDSAYEQYF. The CDR3, as DNA: TGTGCCATCAGACCAGACAGCGCCTACGAGCAGTACTTC. The chain employs TRBV10-3 and TRBJ2-7, with D possibly TRBD1 on 5 matching bases. V was trimmed by 6 bases and J by 2 bases, leaving 11 bases between them. Germline V gene lookup returns CDR1 ENHRY and CDR2 SYGVKD. CDR3 size: 13 residues.

V is TRBV14 and J is TRBJ2-1; 9 bases are a match to TRBD2. This CDR3 region has 16 residues. With V trimmed by 1 base and J by 8 bases, 9 bases remained unmatched. CDR1 and CDR2 (germline): SGHDN, FVKESK. The CDR3 protein is CASSQVAGGPFYEQFF. The CDR3 bases are TGTGCCAGCAGCCAAGTTGCGGGAGGGCCTTTCTATGAGCAGTTCTTC.

The chain recombines TRBV19 with TRBJ2-6; D is unresolved. Germline CDR1 LNHDA, CDR2 SQIVND (reference sequence). CDR3 size: 16 residues. The germline V and J ends were trimmed by 5 bases and 2 bases, with 13 bases remaining between them. This CDR3 is CASSLQPLTGANVLTF. CDR3 nucleotide sequence: TGTGCCAGTAGTCTACAGCCCTTGACTGGGGCCAACGTCCTGACTTTC. Complete variable domain (other parts from reference TRBV19 and TRBJ2-6): DGGITQSPKYLFRKEGQNVTLSCEQNLNHDAMYWYRQDPGQGLRLIYYSQIVNDFQKGDIAEGYSVSREKKESFPLTVTSAQKNPTAFYLCASSLQPLTGANVLTFGAGSRLTVL.

The chain has TRBV5-1 and TRBJ2-4; TRBD2 aligns across 10 bases. The CDR3 spans 17 residues. J lost 0 bases, V lost 4 bases, and 7 bases had no gene match. Germline CDR1 SGHRS, CDR2 YFSETQ. In DNA form, the CDR3 reads TGCGCCAGCAGCGGAGGGACTAGCGAAATAGCCAAAAACATTCAGTACTTC. Translating it yields CASSGGTSEIAKNIQYF. Full variable domain (rest looked up from reference TRBV5-1 and TRBJ2-4): KAGVTQTPRYLIKTRGQQVTLSCSPISGHRSVSWYQQTPGQGLQFLFEYFSETQRNKGNFPGRFSGRQFSNSRSEMNVSTLELGDSALYLCASSGGTSEIAKNIQYFGAGTRLSVL.

The rearrangement uses TRBV5-1 and TRBJ2-2; a weak D match, TRBD2 (6 bases). The germline V and J ends were trimmed by 2 bases and 3 bases, with 11 bases remaining between them. The CDR3 covers 15 residues. Looked up from germline, CDR1 is SGHRS and CDR2 is YFSETQ. The CDR3 bases are TGCGCCAGCAGCTTACTAGCCCTGTACACCGGGGAGCTGTTTTTT. Its translation: CASSLLALYTGELFF.